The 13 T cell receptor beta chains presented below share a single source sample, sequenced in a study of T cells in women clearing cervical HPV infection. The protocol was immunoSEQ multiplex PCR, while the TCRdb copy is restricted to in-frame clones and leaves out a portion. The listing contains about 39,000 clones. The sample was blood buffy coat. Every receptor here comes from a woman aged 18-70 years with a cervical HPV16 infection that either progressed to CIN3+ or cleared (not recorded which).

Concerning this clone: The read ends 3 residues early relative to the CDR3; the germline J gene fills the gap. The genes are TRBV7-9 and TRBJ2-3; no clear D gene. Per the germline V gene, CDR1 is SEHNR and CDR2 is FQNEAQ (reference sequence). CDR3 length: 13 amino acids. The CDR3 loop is CASSPTNDQPQYF. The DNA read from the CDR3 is TGTGCCAGCAGCCCCACTAACGATCAGCCG.

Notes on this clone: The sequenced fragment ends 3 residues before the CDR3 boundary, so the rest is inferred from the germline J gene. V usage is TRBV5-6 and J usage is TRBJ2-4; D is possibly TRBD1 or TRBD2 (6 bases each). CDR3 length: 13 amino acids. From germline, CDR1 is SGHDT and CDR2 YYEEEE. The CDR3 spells CASSRDNRETQYF. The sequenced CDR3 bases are TGTGCCAGCTCAAGGGACAATCGGGAGACT.

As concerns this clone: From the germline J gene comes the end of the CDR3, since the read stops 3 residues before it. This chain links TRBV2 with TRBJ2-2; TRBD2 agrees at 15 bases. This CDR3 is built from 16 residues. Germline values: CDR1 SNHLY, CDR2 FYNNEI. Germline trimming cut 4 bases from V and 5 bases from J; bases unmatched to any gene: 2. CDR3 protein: CASSGGLAGGTGELFF. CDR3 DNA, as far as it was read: TGTGCCAGCAGTGGAGGACTAGCGGGGGGGACCGGGGAG.

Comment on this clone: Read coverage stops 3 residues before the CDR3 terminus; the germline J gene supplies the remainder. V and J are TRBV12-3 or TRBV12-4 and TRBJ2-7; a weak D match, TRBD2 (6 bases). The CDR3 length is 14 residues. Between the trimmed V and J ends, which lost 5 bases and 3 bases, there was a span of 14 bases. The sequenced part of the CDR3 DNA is TGTGCCAGCAGTGTCGGGGGATCCATCTACGAG. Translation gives CASSVGGSIYE. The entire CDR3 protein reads CASSVGGSIYEQYF.

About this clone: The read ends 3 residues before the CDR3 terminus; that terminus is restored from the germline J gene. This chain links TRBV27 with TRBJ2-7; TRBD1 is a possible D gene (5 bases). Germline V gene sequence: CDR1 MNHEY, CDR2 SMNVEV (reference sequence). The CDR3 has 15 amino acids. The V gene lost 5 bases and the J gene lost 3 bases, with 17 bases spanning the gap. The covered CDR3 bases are TGTGCCAGCAGTCCCAGACAGTCTTCTGACTACGAG. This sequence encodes CASSPRQSSDYE. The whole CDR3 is CASSPRQSSDYEQYF.

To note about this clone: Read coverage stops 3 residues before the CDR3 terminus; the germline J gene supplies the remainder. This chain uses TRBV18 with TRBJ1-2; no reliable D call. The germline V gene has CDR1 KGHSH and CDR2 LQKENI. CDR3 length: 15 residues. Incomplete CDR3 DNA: TGTGCCAGCTCTCCTATGGCGGGAATTACCTACGAC. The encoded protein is CASSPMAGITYD. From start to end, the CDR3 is CASSPMAGITYDYTF.

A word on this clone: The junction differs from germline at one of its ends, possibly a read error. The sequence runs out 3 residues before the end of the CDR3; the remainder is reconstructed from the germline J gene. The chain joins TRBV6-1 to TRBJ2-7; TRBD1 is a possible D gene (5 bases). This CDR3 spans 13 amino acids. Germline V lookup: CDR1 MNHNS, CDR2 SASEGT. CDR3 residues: CPSSARQGREQYF. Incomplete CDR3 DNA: TGTCCCAGCAGTGCACGGCAGGGTCGCGAG.

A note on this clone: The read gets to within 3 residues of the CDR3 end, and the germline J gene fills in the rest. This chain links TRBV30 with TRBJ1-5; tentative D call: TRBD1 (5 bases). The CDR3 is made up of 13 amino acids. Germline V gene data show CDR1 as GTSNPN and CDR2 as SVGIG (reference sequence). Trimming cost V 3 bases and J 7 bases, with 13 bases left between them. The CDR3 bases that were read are TGTGCCTGGAGAGACCGCCCAGGGCAGCCC. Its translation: CAWRDRPGQP. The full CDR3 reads CAWRDRPGQPQHF.

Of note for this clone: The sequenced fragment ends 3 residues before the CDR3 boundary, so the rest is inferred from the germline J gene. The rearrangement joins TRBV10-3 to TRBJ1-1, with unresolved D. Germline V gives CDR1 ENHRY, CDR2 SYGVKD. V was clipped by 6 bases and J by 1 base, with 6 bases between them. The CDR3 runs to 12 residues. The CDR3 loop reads CAIRAQNTEAFF. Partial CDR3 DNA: TGTGCCATCAGAGCGCAGAACACTGAA.

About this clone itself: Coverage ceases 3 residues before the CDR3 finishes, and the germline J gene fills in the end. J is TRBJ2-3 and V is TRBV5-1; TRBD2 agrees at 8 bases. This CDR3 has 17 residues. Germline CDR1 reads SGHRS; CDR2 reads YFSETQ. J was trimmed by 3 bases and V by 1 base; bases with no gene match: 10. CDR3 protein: CASSLFAGGSGTDTQYF. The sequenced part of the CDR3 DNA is TGCGCCAGCAGCTTGTTTGCGGGGGGATCGGGGACAGATACG.

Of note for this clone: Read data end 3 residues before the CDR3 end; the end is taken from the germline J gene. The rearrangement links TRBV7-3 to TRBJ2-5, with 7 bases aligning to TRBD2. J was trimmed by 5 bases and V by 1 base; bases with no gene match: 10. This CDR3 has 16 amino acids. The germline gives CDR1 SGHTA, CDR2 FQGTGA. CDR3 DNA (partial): TGTGCCAGCAGCTTAAATGGGGGGGGACTAAAGGAGACC. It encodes CASSLNGGGLKET. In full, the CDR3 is CASSLNGGGLKETQYF.

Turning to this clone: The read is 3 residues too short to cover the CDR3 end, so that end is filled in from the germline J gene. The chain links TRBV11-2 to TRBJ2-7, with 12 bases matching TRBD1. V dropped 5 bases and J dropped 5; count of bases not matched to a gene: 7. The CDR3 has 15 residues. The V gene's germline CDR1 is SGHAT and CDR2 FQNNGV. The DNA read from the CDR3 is TGTGCCAGCAGCGACCGGGACAGGGGGCTTCACGAG. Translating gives CASSDRDRGLHE. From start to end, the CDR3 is CASSDRDRGLHEQYF.

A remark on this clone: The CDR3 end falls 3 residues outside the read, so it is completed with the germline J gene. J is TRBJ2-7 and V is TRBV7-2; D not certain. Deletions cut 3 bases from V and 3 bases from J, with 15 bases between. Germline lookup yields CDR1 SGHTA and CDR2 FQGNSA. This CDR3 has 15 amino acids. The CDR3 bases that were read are TGTGCCAGCAGCTTTGAGTCCTCGAACTTCTACGAG. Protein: CASSFESSNFYE. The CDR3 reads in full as CASSFESSNFYEQYF.